The rows below give T cell receptor beta chains drawn from one sample of a study of blood T cell repertoires in COVID-19. TCRdb's copy holds only in-frame clones and misses some; the assay was immunoSEQ multiplex PCR. The data hold fewer than 500,000 clones, with 85% to 90% observed a single time. Sequencing input: peripheral blood. The source is a man between 18 and 35 years old with COVID-19, enrolled during active disease. The CDR3 runs from the conserved cysteine through the conserved F or W. The D gene is left open where the match is weak. Clone sizes are given selectively: once, few, many, or a class where the clone is expanded.

TRBV20-1,NA,TRBD2,CSATSGGELFF
TRBV6-5,NA,TRBD1,CASRRDRSYNEQFF
TRBV27,NA,TRBD1,CASSSDRVQPQHF
TRBV10-3,NA,TRBD2,CAISEEAGGPGANVLTF
TRBV3-1/TRBV3-2,few,NA,CASSQGPQGQPQHF
TRBV10-1,NA,TRBD2,CASSESGGRVKDTQYF
TRBV28,NA,NA,CATRREGGFSYGYTF
TRBV29-1,NA,NA,CSVEDRYRPETQYF
TRBV5-1,NA,TRBD2,CASTRLAGMTDTQYF
TRBV19,NA,NA,CASSISSLNTEAFF
TRBV3-1/TRBV3-2,few,TRBD2,CASSQGTSGGYYEQYF
TRBV3-1/TRBV3-2,NA,NA,CASTAGYTEAFF
TRBV15,NA,NA,CATSHEGLGEKLFF
TRBV15,NA,TRBD2,CATSRAPLAGGTGELFF
TRBV10-3,NA,TRBD2,CAIRPSGTSYNEQFF
TRBV4-1,NA,NA,CASRQTAISEKLFF
TRBV11-2,NA,TRBD1,CASRRQGLVTNEKLFF
TRBV29-1,NA,TRBD2,CSVEEGTSGRPSSYEQYF
TRBV24-1,once,TRBD2,CATSDFGLAGSFTDTQYF
TRBV15,NA,TRBD2,CATSGFLQTSGRMGGYNEQFF
TRBV7-9,few,TRBD1,CASSLTGGENEQFF
TRBV25-1,NA,NA,CASSELSEQFF
TRBV3-1/TRBV3-2,once,NA,CASSQGTQLSNQPQHF
TRBV10-3,NA,NA,CAILTETTEAFF
TRBV5-1,NA,NA,CASSLGQPQGGYTF
TRBV5-1,many,NA,CASRRQEAISYNSPLHF
TRBV19,few,NA,CASSISGSQNTEAFF
TRBV27,NA,NA,CASSFKTKTDKGAKNIQYF
TRBV2,NA,TRBD1,CASRWDRGDYGYTF
TRBV11-3,NA,NA,CASSPPDGVLYEQYF
TRBV6-1,NA,TRBD2,CASSPPRGGINEQFF
TRBV14,NA,TRBD2,CASSPSTSGRFNEQFF
TRBV27,NA,TRBD1,CASSPGTGSFGYTF
TRBV9,once,TRBD1,CASSVGGQGVTDTQYF
TRBV10-3,NA,NA,CATSLGTNEKLFF
TRBV5-1,NA,NA,CASSLAGGGAQETQYF
TRBV12-3/TRBV12-4,NA,NA,CASSKTYEQYF
TRBV3-1/TRBV3-2,once,TRBD2,CASRRLAGDVDGELFF
TRBV5-1,NA,TRBD1,CASSLYRGLNSPLHF
TRBV19,NA,TRBD1,CASSSGTGGSYEQYF
TRBV7-9,NA,NA,CASSHYRTGELFF
TRBV7-9,NA,NA,CASSLAHWGSVTQYF
TRBV27,NA,TRBD2,CASWASGYSYEQYF
TRBV2,NA,TRBD1,CASRDRDWGRTDTQYF
TRBV27,NA,TRBD1,CASTWTGLGTGELFF
TRBV9,NA,TRBD2,CASSATGTSGSITDTQYF
TRBV4-1,NA,TRBD1,CASSQVGQGRNEQFF
TRBV3-1/TRBV3-2,NA,NA,CASSQEVPGHRWNTIYF
TRBV3-1/TRBV3-2,NA,TRBD1,CASSLTGTDNSPLHF
TRBV27,NA,TRBD1,CASSLATGGGIQPQHF
TRBV5-4,NA,TRBD1,CASSNQGARQPQHF
TRBV3-1/TRBV3-2,NA,NA,CASSQVPSASYEQYF
TRBV9,NA,NA,CASSVSGENTEAFF
TRBV7-2,NA,TRBD1,CASSPGTGGFEAFF
TRBV5-6,NA,TRBD2,CASSLAGREQYF
TRBV28,once,NA,CASMSSTDTQYF
TRBV19,NA,TRBD2,CASRLASGSSGELFF